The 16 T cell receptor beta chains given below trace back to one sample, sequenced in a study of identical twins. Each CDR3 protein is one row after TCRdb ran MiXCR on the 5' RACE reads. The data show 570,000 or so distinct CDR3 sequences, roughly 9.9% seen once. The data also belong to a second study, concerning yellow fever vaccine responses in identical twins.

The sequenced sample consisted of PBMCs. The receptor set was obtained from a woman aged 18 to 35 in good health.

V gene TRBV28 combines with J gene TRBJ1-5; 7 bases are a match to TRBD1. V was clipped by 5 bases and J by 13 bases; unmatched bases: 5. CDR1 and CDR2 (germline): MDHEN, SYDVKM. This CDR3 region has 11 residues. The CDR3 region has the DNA TGTGCCAGCAGTGACAGGGAGTCTCAGCATTTT. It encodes CASSDRESQHF.

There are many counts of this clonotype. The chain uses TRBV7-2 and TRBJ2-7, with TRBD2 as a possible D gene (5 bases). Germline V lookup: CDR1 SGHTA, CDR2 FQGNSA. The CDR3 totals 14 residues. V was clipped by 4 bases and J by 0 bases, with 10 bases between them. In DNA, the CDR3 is TGTGCCAGCAGCTATAGCGCTACCTCCTACGAGCAGTACTTC. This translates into CASSYSATSYEQYF.

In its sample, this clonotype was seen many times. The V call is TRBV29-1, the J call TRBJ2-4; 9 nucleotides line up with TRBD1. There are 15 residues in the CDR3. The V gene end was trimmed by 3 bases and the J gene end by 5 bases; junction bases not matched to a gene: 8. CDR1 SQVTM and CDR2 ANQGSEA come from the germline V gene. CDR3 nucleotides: TGCAGCGTTGAGGGGACCGGGACAGGGCAAAACATTCAGTACTTC. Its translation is CSVEGTGTGQNIQYF.

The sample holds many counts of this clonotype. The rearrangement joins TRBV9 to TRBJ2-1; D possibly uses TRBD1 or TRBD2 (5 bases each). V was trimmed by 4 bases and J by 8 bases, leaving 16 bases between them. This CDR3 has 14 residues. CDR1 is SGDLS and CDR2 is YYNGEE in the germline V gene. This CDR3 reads CASSSTGTADEQFF. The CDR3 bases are TGTGCCAGCAGCAGCACCGGGACGGCCGATGAGCAGTTCTTC.

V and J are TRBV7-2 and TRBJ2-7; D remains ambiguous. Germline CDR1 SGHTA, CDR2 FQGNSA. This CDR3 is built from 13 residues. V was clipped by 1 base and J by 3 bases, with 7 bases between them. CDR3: CASSLDNNYEQYF. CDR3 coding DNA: TGTGCCAGCAGCTTAGACAACAACTACGAGCAGTACTTC.

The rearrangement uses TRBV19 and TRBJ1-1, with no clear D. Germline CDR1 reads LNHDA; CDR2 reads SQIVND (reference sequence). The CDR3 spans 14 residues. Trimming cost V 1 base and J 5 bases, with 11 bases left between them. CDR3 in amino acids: CASSIGLWETEAFF. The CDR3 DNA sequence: TGTGCCAGTAGTATAGGACTCTGGGAGACTGAAGCTTTCTTT.

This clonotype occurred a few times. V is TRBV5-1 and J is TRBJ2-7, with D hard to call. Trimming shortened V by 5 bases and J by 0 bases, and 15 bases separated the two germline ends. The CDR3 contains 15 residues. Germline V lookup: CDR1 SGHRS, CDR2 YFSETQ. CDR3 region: CASRSPRASSYEQYF. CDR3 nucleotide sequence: TGCGCCAGCAGATCCCCTCGGGCAAGCTCCTACGAGCAGTACTTC.

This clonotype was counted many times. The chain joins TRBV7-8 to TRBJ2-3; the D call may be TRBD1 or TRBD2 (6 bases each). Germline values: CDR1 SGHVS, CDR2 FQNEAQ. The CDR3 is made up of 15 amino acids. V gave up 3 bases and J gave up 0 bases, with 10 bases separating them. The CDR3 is CASSLRDTSTDTQYF. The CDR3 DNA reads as TGTGCCAGCAGCTTGCGGGACACTAGCACAGATACGCAGTATTTT.

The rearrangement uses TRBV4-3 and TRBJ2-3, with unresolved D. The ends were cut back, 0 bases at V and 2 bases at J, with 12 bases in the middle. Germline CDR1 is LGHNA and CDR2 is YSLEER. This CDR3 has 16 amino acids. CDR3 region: CASSQEERVYTDTQYF. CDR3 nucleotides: TGCGCCAGCAGCCAAGAGGAACGGGTCTACACAGATACGCAGTATTTT.

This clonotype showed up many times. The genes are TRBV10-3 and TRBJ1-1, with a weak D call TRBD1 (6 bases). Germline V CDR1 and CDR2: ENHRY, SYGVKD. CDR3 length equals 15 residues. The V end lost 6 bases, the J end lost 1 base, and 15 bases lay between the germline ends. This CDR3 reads CAISNRAVGNTEAFF. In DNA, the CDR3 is TGTGCCATCAGCAACAGGGCGGTTGGGAACACTGAAGCTTTCTTT.

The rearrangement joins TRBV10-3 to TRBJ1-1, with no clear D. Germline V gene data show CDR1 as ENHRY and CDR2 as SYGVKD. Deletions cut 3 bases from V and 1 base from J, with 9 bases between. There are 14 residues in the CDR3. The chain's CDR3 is CAISEVSWNTEAFF. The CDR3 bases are TGTGCCATCAGTGAAGTATCGTGGAACACTGAAGCTTTCTTT.

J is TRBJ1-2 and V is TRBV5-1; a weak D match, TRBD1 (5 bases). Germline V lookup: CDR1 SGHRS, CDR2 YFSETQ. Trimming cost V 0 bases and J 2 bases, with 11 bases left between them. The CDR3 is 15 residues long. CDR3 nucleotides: TGCGCCAGCAGCTTGGTCAGGGCAGGAAACTATGGCTACACCTTC. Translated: CASSLVRAGNYGYTF.

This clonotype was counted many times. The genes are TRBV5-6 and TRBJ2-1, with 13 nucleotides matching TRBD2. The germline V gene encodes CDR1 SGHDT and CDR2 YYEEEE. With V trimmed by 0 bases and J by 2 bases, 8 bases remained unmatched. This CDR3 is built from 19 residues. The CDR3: CASSLVRLAGGVAYNEQFF. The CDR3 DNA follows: TGTGCCAGCAGCTTGGTCCGACTAGCGGGAGGCGTCGCCTACAATGAGCAGTTCTTC.

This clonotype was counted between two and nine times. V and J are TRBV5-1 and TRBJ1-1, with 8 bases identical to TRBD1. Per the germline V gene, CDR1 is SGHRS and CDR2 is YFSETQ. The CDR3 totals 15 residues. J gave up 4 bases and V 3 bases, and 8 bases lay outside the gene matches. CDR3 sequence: CASSYGTGGTTEAFF. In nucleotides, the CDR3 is TGCGCCAGCAGCTACGGGACAGGCGGGACCACTGAAGCTTTCTTT.

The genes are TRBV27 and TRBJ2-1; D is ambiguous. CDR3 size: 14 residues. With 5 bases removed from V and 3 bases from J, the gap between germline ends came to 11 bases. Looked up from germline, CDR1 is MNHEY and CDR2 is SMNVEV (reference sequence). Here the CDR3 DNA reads TGTGCCAGCAGTCCCCCAGCCCGCTACAATGAGCAGTTCTTC. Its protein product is CASSPPARYNEQFF.

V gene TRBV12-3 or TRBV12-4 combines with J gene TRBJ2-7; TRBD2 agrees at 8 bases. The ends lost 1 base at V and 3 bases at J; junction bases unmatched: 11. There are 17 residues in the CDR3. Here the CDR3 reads CASSLGLSGGRVYEQYF. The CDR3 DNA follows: TGTGCCAGCAGTTTAGGATTAAGCGGGGGAAGGGTCTACGAGCAGTACTTC.